Below, 30 T cell receptor beta chains from the same sample are listed, as sequenced in a study of blood T cell repertoires in COVID-19. Only in-frame clones appear in the TCRdb table, and some are missing; sequencing was by immunoSEQ multiplex PCR. Altogether roughly 180,000 clones are present, around 74% being singletons, with the ten largest covering 8.1%. Input material: peripheral blood. The receptors were gathered from a woman aged 60-75 years with COVID-19, enrolled during active disease.

This clone has ten or more counts. Other DNA sequences in this sample translate to the same CDR3. The V gene is TRBV4-3, the J gene TRBJ2-2, with D uncertain. With 1 base removed from V and 4 bases from J, the gap between germline ends came to 7 bases. The CDR3 extends over 14 amino acids. Germline V gives CDR1 LGHNA, CDR2 YSLEER. This chain's CDR3 is CASSQGPVTGELFF. Written as DNA, the CDR3 is TGCGCCAGCAGCCAAGGCCCGGTCACCGGGGAGCTGTTTTTT.

The chain joins TRBV6-4 to TRBJ1-5, with 9 bases fitting TRBD1. Germline trimming cut 8 bases from V and 15 bases from J; bases unmatched to any gene: 23. This CDR3 is 16 amino acids long. The germline V gene encodes CDR1 MRHNA and CDR2 SNTAGT. CDR3 DNA: TGTGCCAGCCCCGGACAGGGGCGAGGACCGAGGGGGGGGGTGCATTTT. This sequence encodes CASPGQGRGPRGGVHF.

This chain links TRBV3-1 (or the pseudogene TRBV3-2) with TRBJ2-1; 8 bases map to TRBD2. Germline V gene lookup returns CDR1 LGHDT and CDR2 YNNKEL (reference sequence). This CDR3 is built from 13 residues. V gave up 2 bases and J gave up 6 bases; unmatched junction bases: 0. The CDR3 sequence: CASSQLAGNEQFF. The DNA of the CDR3 is TGTGCCAGCAGCCAACTAGCGGGCAATGAGCAGTTCTTC.

The genes are TRBV21-1 and TRBJ1-6; TRBD1, the table's D call, was not compared with the DNA. TRBV21-1 is listed as a pseudogene. This CDR3 has 17 amino acids. CDR3: CASSKGAAQLINSPLHF. Here the CDR3 DNA reads TGTGCCAGCAGCAAAGGGGCCGCACAGCTGATTAATTCACCCCTCCACTTT.

This rearrangement joins TRBV18 to TRBJ1-6; TRBD1 agrees at 7 bases. The CDR3 is 14 amino acids. CDR1 and CDR2 from the germline V gene are KGHSH and LQKENI. After removal of 8 bases from V and 8 bases from J, the junction contained 9 bases not matched to a gene. In DNA, the CDR3 is TGTGCCAGCGCGACCGGGACAGAGTATTCACCCCTCCACTTT. This codes for CASATGTEYSPLHF.

DNA for the CDR3: TGTGCCAGCAGCCCGACGGGGGCTGGAAACACCATATATTTT. Amino acids: CASSPTGAGNTIYF. This chain connects TRBV5-6 to TRBJ1-3; weak D call: TRBD1 (5 bases). V gave up 4 bases and J gave up 2 bases, with 10 bases separating them. CDR1 SGHDT and CDR2 YYEEEE come from the germline V gene. This CDR3 comprises 14 residues.

The chain joins TRBV9 to TRBJ2-6, with D uncertain. This CDR3 is 14 amino acids long. Germline CDR1 is SGDLS and CDR2 is YYNGEE. Trimming took off 2 bases at V and 0 bases at J, with 3 bases between the two ends. As DNA, the CDR3 is TGTGCCAGCAGCGTTCTCTCTGGGGCCAACGTCCTGACTTTC. Translation: CASSVLSGANVLTF.

This chain links TRBV27 with TRBJ1-3, with D perhaps TRBD1 (6 bases). The germline V and J ends were trimmed by 7 bases and 0 bases, with 10 bases remaining between them. The CDR3 spans 14 residues. Germline V lookup: CDR1 MNHEY, CDR2 SMNVEV (reference sequence). The CDR3 protein is CASKGQPSGNTIYF. The CDR3 nucleotides read TGTGCCAGCAAAGGACAGCCCTCTGGAAACACCATATATTTT.

The CDR3 loop reads CASSERGTTPLQETQYF. DNA of the CDR3: TGTGCCAGCAGTGAACGGGGAACAACGCCCTTACAAGAGACCCAGTACTTC. The chain couples TRBV2 to TRBJ2-5, with a weak D call TRBD2 (5 bases). Germline V gene sequence: CDR1 SNHLY, CDR2 FYNNEI. V shed 2 bases and J shed 2 bases, with 18 bases lying between them. This CDR3 region has 17 residues.

This sequence joins TRBV9 and TRBJ2-1; 7 nucleotides match TRBD1. Losses at the gene ends were 4 bases for V and 2 bases for J; bases not matched to a gene: 6. Germline CDR1 SGDLS, CDR2 YYNGEE. This CDR3 is 15 amino acids long. The CDR3 sequence: CASSQGDRPYNEQFF. The CDR3 DNA reads as TGTGCCAGCAGCCAGGGGGACAGACCCTACAATGAGCAGTTCTTC.

This clone was recorded a few times. The chain couples TRBV28 to TRBJ1-2; perhaps TRBD1 as D (5 bases). The CDR3 contains 15 residues. Looked up from germline, CDR1 is MDHEN and CDR2 is SYDVKM. V was clipped by 6 bases and J by 6 bases, with 20 bases between them. The CDR3 here is CASRTTTGRLDGYTF. CDR3 DNA sequence: TGTGCCAGCAGAACCACAACAGGACGTTTGGATGGCTACACCTTC.

The V and J genes are TRBV18 and TRBJ1-4; 8 bases are shared with TRBD1. V was clipped by 3 bases and J by 8 bases; unmatched bases: 5. CDR1 KGHSH and CDR2 LQKENI come from the germline V gene. The CDR3 sequence is 14 residues long. The CDR3 loop reads CASSPGTGDEKLFF. The CDR3 DNA reads TGTGCCAGCTCACCTGGGACAGGAGACGAAAAACTGTTTTTT.

The chain has TRBV27 and TRBJ2-7, with 8 positions matching TRBD2. Trimming removed 3 bases from V and 1 base from J; junction bases left unmatched: 5. The CDR3 is made up of 15 amino acids. From germline, CDR1 is MNHEY and CDR2 SMNVEV (reference sequence). The CDR3 loop reads CASSLLASGSYEQYF. The CDR3 coding sequence is TGTGCCAGCAGTTTGTTGGCTAGCGGGTCCTACGAGCAGTACTTC.

The chain has TRBV11-2 and TRBJ2-2; 7 bases fit TRBD2. The CDR3 loop spans 17 amino acids. Trimming took 5 bases from V and 1 from J; bases not matched to a gene: 10. Germline V gene sequence: CDR1 SGHAT, CDR2 FQNNGV. Here the CDR3 reads CASSPLVSSGNTGELFF. The CDR3 DNA is TGTGCCAGCAGCCCCTTGGTATCTAGCGGGAACACCGGGGAGCTGTTTTTT.

V usage is TRBV5-4 and J usage is TRBJ1-2; D possibly corresponds to TRBD1 (6 bases). The CDR3 consists of 16 residues. Per the germline V gene, CDR1 is SGHNT and CDR2 is YYREEE (reference sequence). Deletions cut 0 bases from V and 3 bases from J, with 15 bases between. The CDR3 loop reads CASSLVGRGEHYGYTF. The CDR3 DNA is TGTGCCAGCAGCTTGGTTGGGAGGGGGGAGCACTATGGCTACACCTTC. The variable domain in full, completed from reference TRBV5-4 and TRBJ1-2, reads ETGVTQSPTHLIKTRGQQVTLRCSSQSGHNTVSWYQQALGQGPQFIFQYYREEENGRGNFPPRFSGLQFPNYSSELNVNALELDDSALYLCASSLVGRGEHYGYTFGSGTRLTVV.

This clone was counted a single time. The J gene is TRBJ1-4, the V gene TRBV4-2; tentative D call: TRBD1 (5 bases). The CDR3 runs 14 residues. Germline CDR1 LGHNA, CDR2 YNFKEQ. The germline V and J ends were trimmed by 0 bases and 12 bases, with 14 bases remaining between them. CDR3 nucleotide sequence: TGTGCCAGCAGCCAAGAACCGAGGTGGGGGGAACTGTTTTTT. The encoded protein is CASSQEPRWGELFF.

The CDR3 protein is CASTFLSGANVLTF. CDR3 DNA: TGTGCCAGCACCTTTCTCTCTGGGGCCAACGTCCTGACTTTC. The rearrangement links TRBV2 to TRBJ2-6; no reliable D call. Trimming stripped 7 bases from V and 0 bases from J, with 7 bases between. The CDR3 length is 14 residues. Germline-derived CDR1 and CDR2 are SNHLY and FYNNEI.

The chain uses TRBV19 and TRBJ1-4; 7 bases fit TRBD1. Trimming took 3 bases from V and 3 from J; bases not matched to a gene: 1. This CDR3 region has 14 residues. Germline lookup yields CDR1 LNHDA and CDR2 SQIVND (reference sequence). Here the CDR3 DNA reads TGTGCCAGTAGTATCCAGGGGGCTAATGAAAAACTGTTTTTT. It translates to CASSIQGANEKLFF.

This clone was recorded once. The V and J genes are TRBV15 and TRBJ2-1; 7 nucleotides agree with TRBD2. The trim removed 8 bases at V and 0 bases at J, leaving 4 bases unmatched. Germline CDR1 is LNHNV and CDR2 is YYDKDF (reference sequence). The length of the CDR3 is 14 residues. The CDR3 loop is CATVPGGSYNEQFF. Written as DNA, the CDR3 is TGTGCCACCGTCCCGGGGGGCTCCTACAATGAGCAGTTCTTC.

V and J are TRBV27 and TRBJ2-2, with TRBD2 matching over 12 bases. This CDR3 has 19 residues. Germline loops: CDR1 MNHEY, CDR2 SMNVEV (reference sequence). The junction had 8 bases not matched to a gene; V was cut back by 0 bases and J by 3 bases. The CDR3 spells CASSLSPWTSGTYTGELFF. CDR3 coding DNA: TGTGCCAGCAGTTTATCTCCTTGGACTAGCGGGACTTACACCGGGGAGCTGTTTTTT.

The chain joins TRBV29-1 to TRBJ1-1; D gene unclear. Germline V gives CDR1 SQVTM, CDR2 ANQGSEA. V was clipped by 1 base and J by 5 bases, with 5 bases between them. The CDR3 is made up of 11 amino acids. The CDR3 coding sequence is TGCAGCGTTGAAGTTCGGACTGAAGCTTTCTTT. It specifies CSVEVRTEAFF.

The rearrangement uses TRBV27 and TRBJ1-6, with D tentatively TRBD1 (5 bases). V was trimmed by 5 bases and J by 7 bases, leaving 18 bases between them. This CDR3 contains 16 residues. Germline V gene data show CDR1 as MNHEY and CDR2 as SMNVEV (reference sequence). The CDR3 sequence: CASSPWARGLNSPLHF. The CDR3 nucleotides read TGTGCCAGCAGTCCCTGGGCTAGGGGACTGAATTCACCCCTCCACTTT.

The CDR3 spells CASSSPGAGAHTGELFF. In nucleotides, the CDR3 is TGTGCCAGCAGCTCCCCCGGGGCAGGGGCGCACACCGGGGAGCTGTTTTTT. The rearrangement uses TRBV11-3 and TRBJ2-2, with a possible D match to TRBD1 (6 bases). CDR3 size: 17 residues. CDR1 is SGHNT and CDR2 is YENEEA in the germline V gene. Trimming stripped 4 bases from V and 3 bases from J, with 18 bases between. The complete variable domain, with remaining parts taken from reference TRBV11-3 and TRBJ2-2, reads EAGVVQSPRYKIIEKKQPVAFWCNPISGHNTLYWYLQNLGQGPELLIRYENEEAVDDSQLPKDRFSAERLKGVDSTLKIQPAELGDSAVYLCASSSPGAGAHTGELFFGEGSRLTVL.

The V call is TRBV6-4, the J call TRBJ2-1, with 9 bases lining up with TRBD2. V was clipped by 3 bases and J by 4 bases; unmatched bases: 4. This CDR3 has 15 amino acids. Germline V gene data show CDR1 as MRHNA and CDR2 as SNTAGT. The CDR3 here is CASSENSGSYNEQFF. CDR3 DNA sequence: TGTGCCAGCAGTGAGAATAGCGGGAGTTACAATGAGCAGTTCTTC.

This clone has just a few counts. This chain links TRBV19 with TRBJ1-1; 9 bases are a match to TRBD1. V lost 7 bases and J lost 0; bases outside the gene matches: 9. The CDR3 runs to 16 residues. CDR1 is LNHDA, CDR2 SQIVND, per germline (reference sequence). The CDR3 DNA reads TGTGCCAGTACACCGGACAGGGGTTCTATGAACACTGAAGCTTTCTTT. Translating gives CASTPDRGSMNTEAFF.

The rearrangement links TRBV3-1 (or the pseudogene TRBV3-2) to TRBJ2-7; 12 nucleotides agree with TRBD2. Germline CDR1 and CDR2: LGHDT and YNNKEL (reference sequence). CDR3 length: 14 residues. J gave up 4 bases and V 4 bases, and 2 bases lay outside the gene matches. For the CDR3, the DNA is TGTGCCAGCAGCCCCGGACTAGCGGGGTACGAGCAGTACGTC. Its translation is CASSPGLAGYEQYV.

The rearrangement joins TRBV28 to TRBJ2-3; D perhaps matches TRBD2 (5 bases). The CDR3 is made up of 14 amino acids. V was shortened by 5 bases and J by 3 bases, with 12 bases between the two germline ends. The germline V gene has CDR1 MDHEN and CDR2 SYDVKM. The CDR3 reads CASSDIGGTDTQYF. CDR3 coding DNA: TGTGCCAGCAGTGACATAGGAGGAACAGATACGCAGTATTTT.

The rearrangement joins TRBV12-3 or TRBV12-4 to TRBJ1-2, with TRBD1 matching over 7 bases. This CDR3 spans 13 amino acids. V was pared by 6 bases and J by 7 bases, with 8 bases of the junction left unmatched. The CDR3 here is CASRPDRAGGYTF. For the CDR3, the DNA is TGTGCCAGCAGGCCCGACAGGGCCGGTGGCTACACCTTC.

The chain employs TRBV5-4 and TRBJ2-1; TRBD1 aligns across 10 bases. V was clipped by 4 bases and J by 7 bases; unmatched bases: 11. The CDR3 covers 16 residues. Germline V CDR1 and CDR2: SGHNT, YYREEE (reference sequence). CDR3 nucleotides: TGTGCCAGCAGCGTTCCGGGACAGGGGAAGGTAAATGAGCAGTTCTTC. Translated, it gives CASSVPGQGKVNEQFF.

This clone was counted once. The gene calls are TRBV6-4 and TRBJ2-1; a possible D gene is TRBD2 (6 bases). The germline V gene encodes CDR1 MRHNA and CDR2 SNTAGT. This CDR3 is built from 13 residues. The germline V and J ends were trimmed by 6 bases and 7 bases, with 13 bases remaining between them. DNA for the CDR3: TGTGCCAGCAGCCGACGGGGGAGAAATGAGCAGTTCTTC. Amino acid sequence: CASSRRGRNEQFF.